The 14 T cell receptor beta chains listed next were all sequenced from one sample in a study of T cells in Graves' hyperthyroidism and ophthalmopathy. Researchers amplified the TCR beta CDR3 regions from RNA transcripts. Primed by the HTBI set, a first-round RT-PCR was run on the TCR CDR3. TCRdb used MiXCR to reprocess the multiplex PCR reads, holding one entry per CDR3 protein. Of hundreds of thousands of distinct CDR3 sequences detected, 35% appear once; the ten largest clones hold 30% to 40%. The sequenced material came from blood. These receptors were collected from a middle-aged woman with Graves' hyperthyroidism.

This clonotype was counted a few times. The junction and the germline gene differ at one end; a read error may be behind it. The V gene is TRBV29-1, the J gene TRBJ2-2; TRBD2 aligns across 13 bases. CDR3 length equals 13 residues. CDR1 is SQVTM, CDR2 ANQGSEA, per germline. The CDR3 reads CSVGTSGNNEQFF. CDR3 DNA: TGCAGCGTAGGGACTAGCGGGAACAATGAGCAGTTTTTT.

This clonotype was seen many times. In DNA form, the CDR3 reads TGTGCCAGCAGGACCGGGACAGCGAGATATAGCAATCAGCCCCAGCATTTT. Its protein product is CASRTGTARYSNQPQHF. The chain couples TRBV2 to TRBJ1-5, with 7 positions matching TRBD1. Germline CDR1 is SNHLY and CDR2 is FYNNEI. V shed 6 bases, J shed 0 bases, and the junction held 11 bases outside the gene matches. This CDR3 spans 17 amino acids.

This clonotype was counted between two and nine times. The CDR3 sequence: CASSLSRMGNEKLFF. The CDR3 region has the DNA TGTGCCAGCAGCTTATCAAGGATGGGAAATGAAAAACTGTTTTTT. The rearrangement joins TRBV7-2 to TRBJ1-4; D call uncertain. The V end lost 2 bases, the J end lost 5 bases, and 12 bases lay between the germline ends. The CDR3 sequence is 15 residues long. Per germline, CDR1 SGHTA and CDR2 FQGNSA.

This clonotype was detected many times. This sequence joins TRBV7-3 and TRBJ1-2; D might be TRBD1 (5 bases). The CDR3 contains 15 residues. The V gene lost 5 bases and the J gene lost 5 bases, with 18 bases spanning the gap. Looked up from germline, CDR1 is SGHTA and CDR2 is FQGTGA. This CDR3 is CASSLEDTLTYGYTF. The DNA of the CDR3 is TGTGCCAGCAGCCTCGAGGACACCCTTACGTATGGCTACACCTTC. The full variable domain, in which reference TRBV7-3 and TRBJ1-2 provide the parts outside the CDR3, is GAGVSQTPSNKVTEKGKYVELRCDPISGHTALYWYRQSLGQGPEFLIYFQGTGAADDSGLPNDRFFAVRPEGSVSTLKIQRTERGDSAVYLCASSLEDTLTYGYTFGSGTRLTVV.

At least ten counts were recorded for this clonotype. The chain links TRBV20-1 to TRBJ2-7; perhaps TRBD2 as D (6 bases). V dropped 5 bases and J dropped 2 bases, with 13 bases sitting between them. Germline values: CDR1 DFQATT, CDR2 SNEGSKA (reference sequence). This CDR3 spans 13 amino acids. The CDR3 region is CSAPGLLTYEQYF. DNA of the CDR3: TGCAGTGCTCCGGGACTCCTTACCTACGAGCAGTACTTC.

This clonotype was found many times. The J gene is TRBJ1-1, the V gene TRBV3-1; D is uncertain. The CDR3 has 12 amino acids. Germline-derived CDR1 and CDR2 are LGHDT and YNNKEL (reference sequence). Trimming took 4 bases from V and 10 from J, leaving 13 bases between them. CDR3 sequence: CASSRGGGVAFF. CDR3 coding DNA: TGTGCCAGCAGCCGGGGAGGAGGTGTAGCTTTCTTT. The variable domain in full, with the rest retrieved from reference TRBV3-1 and TRBJ1-1, is DTAVSQTPKYLVTQMGNDKSIKCEQNLGHDTMYWYKQDSKKFLKIMFSYNNKELIINETVPNRFSPKSPDKAHLNLHINSLELGDSAVYFCASSRGGGVAFFGQGTRLTVV.

The rearrangement uses TRBV12-3 or TRBV12-4 and TRBJ1-4; 9 nucleotides line up with TRBD1. The CDR3 sequence is 15 residues long. The V and J ends lost 3 bases and 7 bases, in that order; junction bases with no gene match: 6. CDR3 sequence: CASSFETGGTEKLFF. The CDR3 coding sequence is TGTGCCAGCAGTTTTGAGACAGGGGGGACTGAAAAACTGTTTTTT.

In its sample, this clonotype was seen once. V gene TRBV25-1 combines with J gene TRBJ1-2; TRBD1 is a possible D gene (5 bases). Germline lookup yields CDR1 MGHDK and CDR2 SYGVNS. V dropped 9 bases and J dropped 5 bases, with 16 bases sitting between them. The CDR3 loop spans 13 amino acids. In DNA, the CDR3 is TGTGCCAGTCTTGTAGGGGCTAGTTATGGCTACACCTTC. Protein product: CASLVGASYGYTF.

The chain recombines TRBV6-5 with TRBJ1-2; TRBD1 is a possible D gene (5 bases). The CDR3 sequence is 14 residues long. Trimming took 1 base from V and 5 from J, leaving 11 bases between them. CDR1 and CDR2 (germline): MNHEY, SVGAGI. The CDR3 sequence is CASSYLTDSYGYTF. The CDR3 bases are TGTGCCAGCAGTTACTTGACAGACAGTTATGGCTACACCTTC.

In this sample, this clonotype turned up many times. The chain combines TRBV7-6 with TRBJ2-5; TRBD2 matches 8 bases. Germline V gives CDR1 SGHVS, CDR2 FNYEAQ. This CDR3 is 16 amino acids long. V shed 2 bases, J shed 1 base, and the junction held 6 bases outside the gene matches. CDR3 sequence (DNA): TGTGCCAGCAGCTTACAGCCGGCGGGGGGCCAAGAGACCCAGTACTTC. It translates to CASSLQPAGGQETQYF.

The chain recombines TRBV6-2 or TRBV6-3 with TRBJ2-7; D not resolved. Germline V gene lookup returns CDR1 MNHEY and CDR2 SVGEGT. V was shortened by 5 bases and J by 2 bases, with 16 bases between the two germline ends. CDR3 size: 15 residues. The CDR3 sequence is CASSPLGAATYEQYF. DNA for the CDR3: TGTGCCAGCAGTCCCCTAGGAGCAGCAACCTACGAGCAGTACTTC.

This clonotype was observed a few times. J is TRBJ2-7 and V is TRBV6-2 or TRBV6-3; D may correspond to TRBD1 or TRBD2 (5 bases each). CDR3 length: 15 amino acids. V dropped 6 bases and J dropped 1 base, with 16 bases sitting between them. CDR1 is MNHEY, CDR2 SVGEGT, per germline. CDR3 loop: CASRIPRDGSYEQYF. The CDR3 DNA reads TGTGCCAGCAGAATCCCACGGGACGGATCCTACGAGCAGTACTTC.

This clonotype came up many times. The CDR3 spells CASSGRGSNEKLFF. The CDR3 bases are TGTGCCAGCAGTGGCCGGGGGAGTAATGAAAAACTGTTTTTT. The chain is built from TRBV25-1 and TRBJ1-4, with D perhaps matching TRBD1 (5 bases). There are 14 residues in the CDR3. The germline gives CDR1 MGHDK, CDR2 SYGVNS. V dropped 4 bases and J dropped 4 bases, with 10 bases sitting between them.

The V gene is TRBV7-9, the J gene TRBJ2-5; no reliable D call. Germline values: CDR1 SEHNR, CDR2 FQNEAQ (reference sequence). Trimming pared 1 base from V and 1 base from J, leaving 7 bases between. The CDR3 covers 14 residues. The DNA of the CDR3 is TGTGCCAGCAGCTTAGATTGGGTCCAAGAGACCCAGTACTTC. It is translated as CASSLDWVQETQYF.